This T cell receptor beta chain was identified in a study of cytomegalovirus exposure and HLA in healthy donors. General study points: In a later analysis, compared with equally common non-associated chains, HLA-associated beta chains were more expanded. No immune exposure information besides CMV serostatus was available.

In nominal health when sampled, donors likely had unrecorded immune exposures nonetheless. The study ran its PCR with 60 Vbeta and 13 Jbeta primers. Here immunoSEQ multiplex PCR was the method, and the copy in TCRdb shows in-frame clones only, minus some. This sample's table reports 70,000 to 80,000 clones. As for this clone: The antigen remains unidentified. The junction shows a germline mismatch at one end, possibly a read error.

Germline CDR1 SEHNR, CDR2 FQNEAQ (reference sequence). The CDR3 covers 16 residues. This TCR was recovered from a man aged 40-55 years in good health and CMV-seronegative. The chain joins TRBV7-9 to TRBJ2-3; weak D call: TRBD2 (6 bases). The specimen sequenced was PBMCs. The CDR3 nucleotides read TGTGCCTGCAGCCCTCTAGAGCCGACGGGGGATAATACGCAGTATTTT. Its protein product is CACSPLEPTGDNTQYF.